This T cell receptor (beta chain) was profiled in a study of brain T cells in children with intractable seizures. Regarding the study as a whole: Absence of clones before surgery may stem from lower sequencing depth. Viral specificity was inferred only from CDR3 similarity; HCMV serostatus was unknown.

TCRdb's copy holds only in-frame clones and misses some; the assay was immunoSEQ multiplex PCR. The data contain around 340,000 clones, over 90% of them singletons. As for time point: blood from clinic visit 5 months post-surgery; TSC patient then seizure free. Only cases whose brain tissue showed the highest T cell transcript signatures were sequenced. For this clone: Its antigen is currently unknown.

The TCR was taken from a boy younger than two with tuberous sclerosis and intractable seizures. The source material was peripheral blood, sampled about 5 months after surgery.

The CDR3 nucleotides are TGTGCCATCGGGTTCCACTACGAGCAGTACTTC. Translating it yields CAIGFHYEQYF. The chain is built from TRBV10-3 and TRBJ2-7; the D is unclear. Trimming stripped 8 bases from V and 3 bases from J, with 8 bases between. CDR3 length: 11 residues. The V gene's germline CDR1 is ENHRY and CDR2 SYGVKD.